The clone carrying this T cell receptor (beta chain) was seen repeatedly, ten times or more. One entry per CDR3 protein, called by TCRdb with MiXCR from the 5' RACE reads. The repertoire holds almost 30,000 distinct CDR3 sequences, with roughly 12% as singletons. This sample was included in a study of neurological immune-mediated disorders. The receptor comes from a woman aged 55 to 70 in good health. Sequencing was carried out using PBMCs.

For the CDR3, the DNA is TGTGCCAGCAGCTTAGGGGGGGGGACAGTAGGCAATCAGCCCCAGCATTTT. This sequence encodes CASSLGGGTVGNQPQHF. The chain uses TRBV7-8 and TRBJ1-5, with 7 bases fitting TRBD1. V trimming: 1 base; J trimming: 2 bases; junction bases outside the gene matches: 8. Per the germline V gene, CDR1 is SGHVS and CDR2 is FQNEAQ. The CDR3 covers 17 residues.